This T cell receptor beta chain is from a study of cytomegalovirus exposure and HLA in healthy donors. The PCR had 60 Vbeta and 13 Jbeta primers. Only in-frame clones appear in the TCRdb table, and some are missing; sequencing was by immunoSEQ multiplex PCR. The profile shows roughly 110,000 clones, 65% to 80% of them singletons. The CDR3 length is 13 residues. Germline V CDR1 and CDR2: LNHNV, YYDKDF (reference sequence). J is TRBJ2-5 and V is TRBV15, with 7 bases fitting TRBD2. Judging by the DNA end, TRBJ2-7 fits better; the J call may be wrong. This sequence was found in a woman aged 50 to 65 in good health and CMV-seropositive. The material sequenced was PBMCs. CDR3 residues: CATSIGGENEQYF. CDR3 coding DNA: TGTGCCACCAGCATTGGGGGGGAGAACGAGCAGTACTTC.